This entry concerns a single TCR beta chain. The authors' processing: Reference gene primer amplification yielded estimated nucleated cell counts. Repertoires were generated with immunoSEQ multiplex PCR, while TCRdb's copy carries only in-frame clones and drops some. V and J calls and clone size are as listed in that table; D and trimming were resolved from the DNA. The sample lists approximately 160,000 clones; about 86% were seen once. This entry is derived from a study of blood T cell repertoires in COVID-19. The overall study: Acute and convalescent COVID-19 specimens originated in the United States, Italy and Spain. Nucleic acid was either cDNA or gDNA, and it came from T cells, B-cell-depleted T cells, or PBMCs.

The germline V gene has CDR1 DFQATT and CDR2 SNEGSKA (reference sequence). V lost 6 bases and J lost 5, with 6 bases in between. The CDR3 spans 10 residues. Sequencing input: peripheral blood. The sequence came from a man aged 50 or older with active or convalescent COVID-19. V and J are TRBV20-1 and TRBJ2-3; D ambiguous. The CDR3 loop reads CSAGQDTQYF. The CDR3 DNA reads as TGCAGTGCGGGCCAAGATACGCAGTATTTT.